This TCR beta chain was sequenced during a study of blood T cells in healthy people across ages. Staff drew ten milliliters of peripheral blood from each donor. This clonotype has only a few counts. Its cognate antigen is unknown. CDR3 size: 15 residues. V lost 6 bases to trimming and J lost 1 base, with 12 bases between them. PCR was performed a second time for roughly 7 to 11 cycles using a sample-barcoded 5' primer and a J-beta primer mix. Every molecule of cDNA carried a tag from a template-switch adaptor with 12 random nucleotides. MiXCR, applied by TCRdb to the 5' RACE reads, yields one record per CDR3 protein. The sample holds hundreds of thousands of distinct CDR3 sequences; roughly 27% are singletons and the top ten take 25% to 35%. Regarding the study as a whole: Compared with aged donors, long-lived donors showed fewer expanded clones, suggesting selection. Older age coincided with a roughly linear decline in TCR beta diversity per million T cells.

The specimen sequenced was blood. This sequence joins TRBV12-3 or TRBV12-4 and TRBJ2-2, with D possibly being TRBD2 (5 bases). The receptor was derived from a woman in her 70s in good health. The CDR3 DNA follows: TGTGCCAGCAGGTACCCAGGAGGGAACACCGGGGAGCTGTTTTTT. This codes for CASRYPGGNTGELFF.